These 28 T cell receptor beta chains originate from one sample sequenced in a study of post-analysis software for immune sequencing data. Included in the TCR beta cDNA libraries were unique molecular identifiers. MiXCR was run by TCRdb on the PCR reads, yielding one entry per CDR3 protein. The table lists 700,000 to 800,000 distinct CDR3 sequences, about 27% of them singletons. Whole-study findings and limits: Several TRBV segments were more frequent in patients than controls; TRBV5-6, TRBV5-1 and TRBV20-1 belonged to this group.

Their cognate antigens are unknown. The sequenced material came from blood. Receptors originate from a girl aged 5 to 17 with multiple sclerosis.

The genes are TRBV7-9 and TRBJ2-3, with 7 positions matching TRBD1. Germline trimming cut 2 bases from V and 0 bases from J; bases unmatched to any gene: 5. The CDR3 consists of 16 residues. Germline V gene lookup returns CDR1 SEHNR and CDR2 FQNEAQ (reference sequence). The CDR3 DNA sequence: TGTGCCAGCAGCTTATCTGGGACAGTGAGCACAGATACGCAGTATTTT. Translating gives CASSLSGTVSTDTQYF. Full variable domain (outside the CDR3, taken from reference TRBV7-9 and TRBJ2-3): DTGVSQNPRHKITKRGQNVTFRCDPISEHNRLYWYRQTLGQGPEFLTYFQNEAQLEKSRLLSDRFSAERPKGSFSTLEIQRTEQGDSAMYLCASSLSGTVSTDTQYFGPGTRLTVL.

The chain recombines TRBV5-1 with TRBJ2-5, with D tentatively TRBD2 (5 bases). CDR3 length: 15 amino acids. Germline CDR1 is SGHRS and CDR2 is YFSETQ. V was cut by 1 base and J by 2 bases, with 12 bases left in between. The DNA of the CDR3 is TGCGCCAGCAGCTTGATCTCCCGGGGTCAAGAGACCCAGTACTTC. Protein: CASSLISRGQETQYF.

The chain joins TRBV28 to TRBJ2-2, with 8 bases matching TRBD1. The germline V gene has CDR1 MDHEN and CDR2 SYDVKM. This CDR3 has 16 amino acids. J gave up 4 bases and V 1 base, and 5 bases lay outside the gene matches. CDR3: CASSLFVTGGTGELFF. CDR3 coding DNA: TGTGCCAGCAGTTTATTCGTCACAGGGGGCACCGGGGAGCTGTTTTTT.

This clonotype has just a few counts. The J gene is TRBJ2-7, the V gene TRBV7-2; D is possibly TRBD2 (6 bases). This CDR3 has 13 amino acids. CDR1 SGHTA and CDR2 FQGNSA come from the germline V gene. V lost 5 bases and J lost 7, with 15 bases in between. This CDR3 is CASSKTGVGEQYF. Written as DNA, the CDR3 is TGTGCCAGCAGCAAGACGGGAGTCGGGGAGCAGTACTTC.

The V gene is TRBV20-1, the J gene TRBJ2-3, with D tentatively TRBD2 (6 bases). Trimming stripped 4 bases from V and 4 bases from J, with 18 bases between. Per the germline V gene, CDR1 is DFQATT and CDR2 is SNEGSKA (reference sequence). The CDR3 has 15 amino acids. The CDR3 spells CSATTLAGVPDTQYF. The CDR3 DNA reads TGCAGTGCTACAACACTAGCAGGAGTTCCAGATACGCAGTATTTT.

The gene calls are TRBV12-3 or TRBV12-4 and TRBJ1-1; D ambiguous. Trimming took 2 bases from V and 0 from J, leaving 7 bases between them. The length of the CDR3 is 14 residues. DNA of the CDR3: TGTGCCAGCAGTTTACGAGAGTTGAACACTGAAGCTTTCTTT. Protein: CASSLRELNTEAFF.

J is TRBJ2-1 and V is TRBV12-3 or TRBV12-4, with 8 positions matching TRBD2. The CDR3 extends over 15 amino acids. Trimming took 2 bases from V and 6 from J; bases not matched to a gene: 6. CDR3 DNA: TGTGCCAGCAGTTTACGGCTAGCGGGCCTCAATGAGCAGTTCTTC. It is translated as CASSLRLAGLNEQFF.

Comment on this clonotype: Given a much more abundant clone one base away, this may be a read error. This chain connects TRBV7-2 to TRBJ2-3; 11 bases agree with TRBD2. The CDR3 extends over 15 amino acids. Germline values: CDR1 SGHTA, CDR2 FQGNSA. The CDR3: CASGLAGGPGDTQYF. DNA of the CDR3: TGTGCCAGCGGCTTAGCGGGGGGGCCAGGAGATACGCAGTATTTT.

The chain recombines TRBV10-3 with TRBJ2-2; D could derive from TRBD1 or TRBD2 (5 bases each). The CDR3 totals 12 residues. Per the germline V gene, CDR1 is ENHRY and CDR2 is SYGVKD. Trimming shortened V by 6 bases and J by 6 bases, and 8 bases separated the two germline ends. The CDR3 sequence is CAISQGAGELFF. The CDR3 nucleotides are TGTGCCATCAGCCAGGGAGCCGGGGAGCTGTTTTTT.

This clonotype was observed at least ten times. This chain connects TRBV6-5 to TRBJ2-1, with 8 nucleotides matching TRBD1. The CDR3 consists of 15 residues. V was clipped by 6 bases and J by 2 bases; unmatched bases: 6. CDR1 and CDR2 from the germline V gene are MNHEY and SVGAGI. The CDR3 spells CASRTDRGPYNEQFF. DNA of the CDR3: TGTGCCAGCAGGACCGACAGGGGACCCTACAATGAGCAGTTCTTC.

This clonotype was seen only a few times. This chain joins TRBV6-5 and TRBJ2-2, with no clear D. In germline, CDR1 is MNHEY, CDR2 SVGAGI. CDR3 length: 13 residues. The V end lost 0 bases, the J end lost 6 bases, and 5 bases lay between the germline ends. The CDR3 here is CASSYSFSGELFF. The CDR3, as DNA: TGTGCCAGCAGTTACTCGTTTTCCGGGGAGCTGTTTTTT.

The chain links TRBV20-1 to TRBJ2-6; D unclear. CDR1 is DFQATT and CDR2 is SNEGSKA in the germline V gene (reference sequence). This CDR3 region has 13 residues. V was shortened by 3 bases and J by 4 bases, with 7 bases between the two germline ends. The chain's CDR3 is CSASATGANVLTF. Written as DNA, the CDR3 is TGCAGTGCTAGCGCCACGGGGGCCAACGTCCTGACTTTC.

The chain employs TRBV4-3 and TRBJ2-6, with 13 positions matching TRBD2. Germline V gene lookup returns CDR1 LGHNA and CDR2 YSLEER. Trimming cost V 4 bases and J 3 bases; bases outside gene matches: 6. The CDR3 sequence is 18 residues long. CDR3 residues: CASSLGLAGLGGANVLTF. CDR3 coding DNA: TGCGCCAGCAGCCTGGGACTAGCGGGACTCGGTGGGGCCAACGTCCTGACTTTC.

In this sample, this clonotype turned up a few times. V usage is TRBV12-3 or TRBV12-4 and J usage is TRBJ1-5, with D perhaps matching TRBD1 (5 bases). The CDR3 extends over 14 amino acids. V was cut by 6 bases and J by 5 bases, with 14 bases left in between. CDR3 loop: CASSRGRGDQPQHF. Written as DNA, the CDR3 is TGTGCCAGCAGCCGCGGACGGGGGGATCAGCCCCAGCATTTT.

This clonotype was seen more than once but under ten times. V usage is TRBV4-1 and J usage is TRBJ2-7, with 7 bases lining up with TRBD2. The trim removed 3 bases at V and 3 bases at J, leaving 8 bases unmatched. The CDR3 covers 15 residues. CDR1 and CDR2 (germline): MGHRA, YSYEKL. CDR3: CASSQDWSGDYEQYF. As DNA, the CDR3 is TGCGCCAGCAGCCAGGATTGGAGCGGGGACTACGAGCAGTACTTC.

This clonotype appeared once. The genes are TRBV10-2 and TRBJ2-2, with D tentatively TRBD2 (6 bases). The CDR3 runs 15 residues. V lost 7 bases, J lost 6 bases, and 18 bases lay in between. Germline CDR1 and CDR2: WSHSY and SAAADI. In DNA form, the CDR3 reads TGCGCCAGCAACCTCCGGGACTCCTTCGCCGGGGAGCTGTTTTTT. It yields the protein CASNLRDSFAGELFF.

This chain connects TRBV5-4 to TRBJ1-4; D is possibly TRBD1 (5 bases). V was cut by 4 bases and J by 7 bases, with 11 bases left in between. Germline V gene data show CDR1 as SGHNT and CDR2 as YYREEE (reference sequence). The CDR3 sequence is 13 residues long. As DNA, the CDR3 is TGTGCCAGCAGCGGGGGGATGGGTGAAAAACTGTTTTTT. This codes for CASSGGMGEKLFF. The complete variable domain, with remaining parts taken from reference TRBV5-4 and TRBJ1-4, reads ETGVTQSPTHLIKTRGQQVTLRCSSQSGHNTVSWYQQALGQGPQFIFQYYREEENGRGNFPPRFSGLQFPNYSSELNVNALELDDSALYLCASSGGMGEKLFFGSGTQLSVL.

In its sample, this clonotype was seen a few times. The V call is TRBV7-2, the J call TRBJ2-2, with D perhaps being TRBD1 or TRBD2 (6 bases each). Germline CDR1 reads SGHTA; CDR2 reads FQGNSA. The CDR3 totals 13 residues. V dropped 7 bases and J dropped 6 bases, with 12 bases sitting between them. CDR3 region: CASTKRGPGELFF. DNA for the CDR3: TGTGCCAGCACCAAACGGGGGCCCGGGGAGCTGTTTTTT.

This clonotype was seen only a few times. CDR3: CASSQDCPLRPEAFF. CDR3 DNA: TGCGCCAGCAGCCAAGATTGTCCATTGCGCCCTGAAGCTTTCTTT. The chain uses TRBV4-3 and TRBJ1-1, with D uncertain. Trimming stripped 0 bases from V and 6 bases from J, with 14 bases between. Germline CDR1 reads LGHNA; CDR2 reads YSLEER. This CDR3 has 15 residues.

The CDR3 reads CATSRDFGASSYNEQFF. CDR3 DNA sequence: TGTGCCACCAGCAGAGATTTCGGGGCTAGCTCCTACAATGAGCAGTTCTTC. The chain is built from TRBV15 and TRBJ2-1; either TRBD1 or TRBD2 may supply D (5 bases each). The germline V gene encodes CDR1 LNHNV and CDR2 YYDKDF (reference sequence). This CDR3 spans 17 amino acids. Trimming stripped 0 bases from V and 0 bases from J, with 12 bases between.

This chain connects TRBV12-3 or TRBV12-4 to TRBJ2-3, with D perhaps being TRBD1 or TRBD2 (6 bases each). V was clipped by 6 bases and J by 4 bases, with 17 bases between them. This CDR3 has 15 amino acids. CDR3 bases: TGTGCCAGCAGCTTCAATACGGGGGCTGCAGATACGCAGTATTTT. Protein sequence: CASSFNTGAADTQYF.

This clonotype has at least ten counts. The CDR3 loop is CASSSRRGLSYEQYF. In nucleotides, the CDR3 is TGTGCCAGCAGTTCCAGGCGGGGTCTCTCCTACGAGCAGTACTTC. The J gene is TRBJ2-7, the V gene TRBV12-3 or TRBV12-4, with D tentatively TRBD2 (6 bases). This CDR3 contains 15 residues. Trimming took 4 bases from V and 0 from J, leaving 13 bases between them.

The genes are TRBV12-3 or TRBV12-4 and TRBJ1-4, with 8 nucleotides matching TRBD1. This CDR3 region has 15 residues. Unmatched junction bases numbered 12, after V lost 4 bases and J lost 11 bases. CDR3 in DNA: TGTGCCAGCAGTTCACCCGGGACAGGCGGTTTGAAACTGTTTTTT. It translates to CASSSPGTGGLKLFF.

For this clonotype: In this CDR3 the conserved last residue, phenylalanine or tryptophan, is missing, so a read error is likely. The rearrangement joins TRBV9 to TRBJ2-1; 11 nucleotides match TRBD2. The CDR3 covers 17 residues. Germline assignment: CDR1 SGDLS and CDR2 YYNGEE. V dropped 4 bases and J dropped 0; count of bases not matched to a gene: 6. CDR3 sequence reads: CASSPQTSGVSYNEQFI. The CDR3 DNA follows: TGTGCCAGCAGCCCCCAGACTAGCGGGGTCTCCTACAATGAGCAGTTCATC.

This clonotype was seen more than once but under ten times. At one boundary the junction diverges from the germline segment, which might be a read error. This chain uses TRBV10-3 with TRBJ2-2; D remains unclear. Germline CDR1 reads ENHRY; CDR2 reads SYGVKD. CDR3 size: 15 residues. DNA for the CDR3: TGTGCCATCAGTGAAGGCCACCCGAAGACCGGGGAGCTGTTTTTT. Its translation is CAISEGHPKTGELFF.

This clonotype occurred a few times. J is TRBJ2-2 and V is TRBV6-5, with D unclear. CDR3 length: 14 residues. V was cut by 6 bases and J by 3 bases, with 11 bases left in between. Germline V lookup: CDR1 MNHEY, CDR2 SVGAGI. Written as DNA, the CDR3 is TGTGCCAGCAGCCCGGGCTCATACACCGGGGAGCTGTTTTTT. Translated, it gives CASSPGSYTGELFF.

The J gene is TRBJ1-2, the V gene TRBV2; TRBD1 might be the D (6 bases). Germline lookup yields CDR1 SNHLY and CDR2 FYNNEI. V lost 4 bases and J 3 bases, leaving 15 bases between the germline ends. There are 15 residues in the CDR3. Here the CDR3 reads CASSVMAGAYYGYTF. The CDR3 nucleotides read TGTGCCAGCAGTGTGATGGCAGGGGCGTACTATGGCTACACCTTC.

This clonotype was observed a few times. This sequence joins TRBV7-9 and TRBJ1-2; D uncertain. This CDR3 has 13 amino acids. Germline-derived CDR1 and CDR2 are SEHNR and FQNEAQ (reference sequence). The V end was cut by 5 bases, the J end by 7 bases, with 14 bases between. Here the CDR3 reads CASSLLASSGYTF. The CDR3 DNA is TGTGCCAGCAGCCTACTAGCATCAAGTGGCTACACCTTC. The variable domain in full, completed from reference TRBV7-9 and TRBJ1-2, reads DTGVSQNPRHKITKRGQNVTFRCDPISEHNRLYWYRQTLGQGPEFLTYFQNEAQLEKSRLLSDRFSAERPKGSFSTLEIQRTEQGDSAMYLCASSLLASSGYTFGSGTRLTVV.